The 26 T cell receptor beta chains reported below all come from one sample, sequenced in a study of OX40 agonist ivuxolimab in advanced cancers. Produced via immunoSEQ multiplex PCR; TCRdb's table is partial and in-frame only. The data contain tens of thousands of clones, approximately 90% of them singletons. This material consisted of CD4+ or CD8+ T cells sorted from blood, taken in a trial of the OX40 agonist ivuxolimab. These receptor sequences come from an adult with an advanced solid tumor such as melanoma, head and neck, liver or kidney cancer.

The J gene is TRBJ1-1, the V gene TRBV5-4; 8 nucleotides line up with TRBD1. The V gene end was trimmed by 5 bases and the J gene end by 0 bases; junction bases not matched to a gene: 3. CDR3 length: 14 amino acids. Germline V gene lookup returns CDR1 SGHNT and CDR2 YYREEE (reference sequence). The CDR3 nucleotides are TGTGCCAGCAGTGACAGGGGTCTGAACACTGAAGCTTTCTTT. Translation gives CASSDRGLNTEAFF.

The chain carries TRBV19 and TRBJ1-1; 7 nucleotides match TRBD1. There are 12 residues in the CDR3. J lost 11 bases, V lost 0 bases, and 3 bases had no gene match. The V gene's germline CDR1 is LNHDA and CDR2 SQIVND (reference sequence). CDR3 residues: CASSIEGQLAFF. The CDR3 DNA reads as TGTGCCAGTAGTATAGAGGGACAGTTGGCTTTCTTT.

This clone showed up just a few times. The chain carries TRBV28 and TRBJ2-1, with no clear D. Germline CDR1 reads MDHEN; CDR2 reads SYDVKM. CDR3 length: 15 residues. V lost 2 bases to trimming and J lost 5 bases, with 13 bases between them. For the CDR3, the DNA is TGTGCCAGCAGTTTAGACCGTAAGCAACACAATGAGCAGTTCTTC. Translated: CASSLDRKQHNEQFF.

The chain links TRBV6-5 to TRBJ2-1, with D uncertain. The CDR3 length is 13 residues. Germline V lookup: CDR1 MNHEY, CDR2 SVGAGI. V was shortened by 0 bases and J by 4 bases, with 4 bases between the two germline ends. The CDR3 reads CASSYSWYNEQFF. The CDR3 DNA reads TGTGCCAGCAGTTACTCCTGGTACAATGAGCAGTTCTTC.

This rearrangement joins TRBV28 to TRBJ2-5; D unclear. V was shortened by 5 bases and J by 2 bases, with 9 bases between the two germline ends. The CDR3 sequence is 13 residues long. Germline V CDR1 and CDR2: MDHEN, SYDVKM. CDR3 in DNA: TGTGCCAGCAGTGGACGGTCACAAGAGACCCAGTACTTC. Translation: CASSGRSQETQYF. The variable domain in full, completed from reference TRBV28 and TRBJ2-5, reads DVKVTQSSRYLVKRTGEKVFLECVQDMDHENMFWYRQDPGLGLRLIYFSYDVKMKEKGDIPEGYSVSREKKERFSLILESASTNQTSMYLCASSGRSQETQYFGPGTRLLVL.

For the CDR3, the DNA is TGTGCCAGCACCGGGACAGGGTTGTATCATTATGAAAAACTGTTTTTT. Protein: CASTGTGLYHYEKLFF. J is TRBJ1-4 and V is TRBV2; 9 bases fit TRBD1. V dropped 7 bases and J dropped 6; count of bases not matched to a gene: 12. The germline gives CDR1 SNHLY, CDR2 FYNNEI. The CDR3 covers 16 residues.

The V call is TRBV27, the J call TRBJ2-1; the D gene is possibly TRBD2 (6 bases). There are 18 residues in the CDR3. Trimming took 0 bases from V and 3 from J, leaving 18 bases between them. Germline lookup yields CDR1 MNHEY and CDR2 SMNVEV (reference sequence). The DNA of the CDR3 is TGTGCCAGCAGTTTATCGGGGCCCAAGGGACTGGTCTACAATGAGCAGTTCTTC. Translating it yields CASSLSGPKGLVYNEQFF.

The chain combines TRBV5-6 with TRBJ1-1; D is perhaps TRBD1 (5 bases). The V gene's germline CDR1 is SGHDT and CDR2 YYEEEE. The V gene lost 4 bases and the J gene lost 4 bases, with 23 bases spanning the gap. CDR3 length: 17 residues. For the CDR3, the DNA is TGTGCCAGCAGCCCCTGGGGAACCACGGGGGGAAGCACTGAAGCTTTCTTT. The encoded protein is CASSPWGTTGGSTEAFF.

The chain combines TRBV7-9 with TRBJ1-2; 9 bases fit TRBD1. Germline V lookup: CDR1 SEHNR, CDR2 FQNEAQ (reference sequence). This CDR3 has 14 residues. After removal of 1 base from V and 5 bases from J, the junction contained 2 bases not matched to a gene. The CDR3 DNA is TGTGCCAGCAGCTTAGAGGGGACAGGGTATGGCTACACCTTC. Residues: CASSLEGTGYGYTF.

The J gene is TRBJ1-2, the V gene TRBV19; D is unclear. Germline CDR1 and CDR2: LNHDA and SQIVND (reference sequence). The CDR3 contains 15 residues. V lost 5 bases and J lost 0, with 13 bases in between. CDR3 nucleotide sequence: TGTGCCAGTAGTGCGTCGGACGGAGCTAACTATGGCTACACCTTC. Its translation: CASSASDGANYGYTF.

The chain links TRBV30 to TRBJ2-1, with D hard to call. Germline CDR1 reads GTSNPN; CDR2 reads SVGIG (reference sequence). The CDR3 is made up of 13 amino acids. The ends were cut back, 0 bases at V and 8 bases at J, with 11 bases in the middle. DNA for the CDR3: TGTGCCTGGAGTGTAAGGAGTCCGGATGAGCAGTTCTTC. Translation gives CAWSVRSPDEQFF.

The chain employs TRBV10-1 and TRBJ2-5; 8 bases agree with TRBD2. The J call may be faulty, since TRBJ2-7 better matches the DNA end. Per the germline V gene, CDR1 is WNHNN and CDR2 is SYGVQD (reference sequence). The CDR3 runs to 12 residues. The CDR3 nucleotides are TGCGCCAGAATCGGGGGGGGCGACGAGCAGTACTTC. This translates into CARIGGGDEQYF.

This sequence joins TRBV5-6 and TRBJ2-1; TRBD2 aligns across 7 bases. Trimming cost V 3 bases and J 7 bases; bases outside gene matches: 4. CDR1 and CDR2 (germline): SGHDT, YYEEEE. The CDR3 extends over 13 amino acids. CDR3 bases: TGTGCCAGCAGCTGGACTAGTGTAAATGAGCAGTTCTTC. Amino acid sequence: CASSWTSVNEQFF.

The chain recombines TRBV19 with TRBJ1-1; D is unresolved. The CDR3 consists of 15 residues. The germline gives CDR1 LNHDA, CDR2 SQIVND (reference sequence). Trimming removed 4 bases from V and 1 base from J, with 13 bases in between. The CDR3 reads CASSKAGYSNTEAFF. Written as DNA, the CDR3 is TGTGCCAGTAGTAAGGCTGGGTACTCGAACACTGAAGCTTTCTTT.

The V gene is TRBV9, the J gene TRBJ1-3, with D unclear. V was pared by 2 bases and J by 0 bases, with 9 bases between. The CDR3 has 15 residues. Germline CDR1 SGDLS, CDR2 YYNGEE. CDR3 loop: CASSVGTSSGNTIYF. CDR3 bases: TGTGCCAGCAGCGTCGGTACAAGCTCTGGAAACACCATATATTTT.

V is TRBV7-9 and J is TRBJ1-1; TRBD1 matches 11 bases. V trimming: 5 bases; J trimming: 4 bases; junction bases outside the gene matches: 9. CDR3 size: 16 residues. Germline V gene lookup returns CDR1 SEHNR and CDR2 FQNEAQ (reference sequence). Here the CDR3 reads CASSLRTGGIGTEAFF. The CDR3 region has the DNA TGTGCCAGCAGCCTAAGGACAGGGGGCATCGGCACTGAAGCTTTCTTT.

This chain connects TRBV27 to TRBJ1-5, with D hard to call. CDR3 length: 13 residues. The V end was cut by 6 bases, the J end by 4 bases, with 10 bases between. CDR1 is MNHEY and CDR2 is SMNVEV in the germline V gene (reference sequence). CDR3 loop: CASSPGVNQPQHF. The DNA for the CDR3 is TGTGCCAGCAGCCCTGGGGTTAATCAGCCCCAGCATTTT.

This chain joins TRBV2 and TRBJ2-7; D is uncertain. From germline, CDR1 is SNHLY and CDR2 FYNNEI. Trimming stripped 5 bases from V and 4 bases from J, with 12 bases between. The CDR3 is 13 amino acids. This CDR3 is CASSPRPIYEQYF. The CDR3, as DNA: TGTGCCAGCAGTCCCCGACCTATATACGAGCAGTACTTC.

This sequence joins TRBV27 and TRBJ2-5; the D call may be TRBD1 or TRBD2 (6 bases each). Between the trimmed V and J ends, which lost 3 bases and 5 bases, there was a span of 10 bases. Germline-derived CDR1 and CDR2 are MNHEY and SMNVEV (reference sequence). CDR3 length equals 13 residues. The CDR3 DNA follows: TGTGCCAGCAGTTTCCGGGGGCCGGAGACCCAGTACTTC. Protein product: CASSFRGPETQYF.

This rearrangement joins TRBV7-8 to TRBJ2-3, with unresolved D. Trimming left V 4 bases short and J 0 bases short, with 5 bases between. This CDR3 has 13 residues. In germline, CDR1 is SGHVS, CDR2 FQNEAQ. In DNA form, the CDR3 reads TGTGCCAGCAGCTCGACAAGCACAGATACGCAGTATTTT. Its protein is CASSSTSTDTQYF.

This chain joins TRBV28 and TRBJ1-1; D is undetermined. The length of the CDR3 is 14 residues. The germline gives CDR1 MDHEN, CDR2 SYDVKM. The V and J ends lost 6 bases and 7 bases respectively, with 18 bases between them. CDR3 residues: CASSDSREGGEAFF. The CDR3 DNA reads TGTGCCAGCAGCGACTCTCGAGAAGGAGGTGAAGCTTTCTTT.

This chain links TRBV7-8 with TRBJ2-2; 8 positions match TRBD1. The CDR3 sequence is 15 residues long. J gave up 4 bases and V 4 bases, and 5 bases lay outside the gene matches. The germline gives CDR1 SGHVS, CDR2 FQNEAQ. DNA for the CDR3: TGTGCCAGCAGCTCCCGGACAGGGAGCACCGGGGAGCTGTTTTTT. Translated, it gives CASSSRTGSTGELFF.

The rearrangement uses TRBV6-6 and TRBJ2-3; D gene ambiguous. The CDR3 has 14 residues. Trimming left V 0 bases short and J 4 bases short, with 8 bases between. Germline-derived CDR1 and CDR2 are MNHNY and SVGAGI (reference sequence). CDR3 DNA sequence: TGTGCCAGCAGTTACTCCATCTTGGCAGATACGCAGTATTTT. Encoded protein: CASSYSILADTQYF.

The gene calls are TRBV10-1 and TRBJ2-1, with TRBD2 matching over 9 bases. This CDR3 contains 15 residues. Germline CDR1 is WNHNN and CDR2 is SYGVQD (reference sequence). V lost 0 bases, J lost 5 bases, and 2 bases stayed unmatched. CDR3 bases: TGCGCCAGCAGTGAGTCCCGCGGGGGGGACAATGAGCAGTTCTTC. Protein: CASSESRGGDNEQFF.

The V call is TRBV4-3, the J call TRBJ1-4; 9 bases are shared with TRBD1. J gave up 2 bases and V 2 bases, and 9 bases lay outside the gene matches. The germline V gene has CDR1 LGHNA and CDR2 YSLEER. The CDR3 runs 18 residues. CDR3 coding DNA: TGCGCCAGCAGCCAAAGGTGGGACAGGGAAGTCACTAATGAAAAACTGTTTTTT. This gives the protein CASSQRWDREVTNEKLFF.

The chain couples TRBV4-2 to TRBJ1-1; D is perhaps TRBD1 (6 bases). Germline loops: CDR1 LGHNA, CDR2 YNFKEQ. This CDR3 region has 16 residues. The V gene lost 3 bases and the J gene lost 1 base, with 15 bases spanning the gap. CDR3 in DNA: TGTGCCAGCAGCCAGGAATACAGGGACTGGAACACTGAAGCTTTCTTT. Its protein is CASSQEYRDWNTEAFF.